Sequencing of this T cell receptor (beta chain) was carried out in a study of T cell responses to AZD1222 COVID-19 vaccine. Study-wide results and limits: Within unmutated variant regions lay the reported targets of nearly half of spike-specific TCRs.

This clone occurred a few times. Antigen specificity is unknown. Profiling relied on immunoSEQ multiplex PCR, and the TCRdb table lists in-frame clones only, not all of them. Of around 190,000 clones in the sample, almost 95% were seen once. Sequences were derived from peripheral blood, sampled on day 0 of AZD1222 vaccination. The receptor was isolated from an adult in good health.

The CDR3 here is CASSRAGGKTDTQYF. CDR3 sequence (DNA): TGTGCCAGCAGCCGAGCGGGGGGGAAGACAGATACGCAGTATTTT. This chain links TRBV7-3 with TRBJ2-3; 10 nucleotides align to TRBD2. CDR1 SGHTA and CDR2 FQGTGA come from the germline V gene. The J segment lost 3 bases and the V segment lost 5 bases, leaving 5 bases of the junction unmatched. The length of the CDR3 is 15 residues.